The next 27 T cell receptor beta chains were all read from a single sample in a study of cytomegalovirus exposure and HLA in healthy donors. PCR used 60 Vbeta primers and 13 Jbeta primers. Assay used: immunoSEQ multiplex PCR; TCRdb lists only in-frame clones, some missing. Among under 300,000 clones listed, roughly 70% were seen once. Sequenced: PBMCs. The receptors originated from a female donor in good health and CMV-seronegative.

This chain links TRBV27 with TRBJ2-7; D might be TRBD1 (5 bases). The germline CDR1 and CDR2 sequences are MNHEY and SMNVEV (reference sequence). The ends were cut back, 6 bases at V and 1 base at J, with 19 bases in the middle. This CDR3 contains 16 residues. The chain's CDR3 is CASSPKVGQGSYEQYF. The CDR3 DNA is TGTGCCAGCAGCCCAAAGGTGGGGCAGGGTTCCTACGAGCAGTACTTC.

CDR3 nucleotides: TGTGCCAGCAGTGAATCAGGAAGGTATGGCTACACCTTC. Translated, it gives CASSESGRYGYTF. The chain has TRBV25-1 and TRBJ1-2; D unclear. Germline values: CDR1 MGHDK, CDR2 SYGVNS. Trimming took off 1 base at V and 5 bases at J, with 8 bases between the two ends. The CDR3 is 13 amino acids.

The chain employs TRBV7-2 and TRBJ2-1; 14 bases fit TRBD2. In germline, CDR1 is SGHTA, CDR2 FQGNSA. The CDR3 consists of 17 residues. The trim removed 1 base at V and 6 bases at J, leaving 5 bases unmatched. The CDR3 region is CASSLVGTSGSFNEQFF. The CDR3 DNA reads as TGTGCCAGCAGCTTAGTGGGGACTAGCGGGAGCTTCAATGAGCAGTTCTTC.

The rearrangement uses TRBV18 and TRBJ2-7, with a tentative D call TRBD2 (5 bases). The germline V and J ends were trimmed by 6 bases and 1 base, with 13 bases remaining between them. There are 14 residues in the CDR3. The germline V gene encodes CDR1 KGHSH and CDR2 LQKENI. The CDR3 region has the DNA TGTGCCAGCTCCCCTAACGGGGAATCCTACGAGCAGTACTTC. Translating gives CASSPNGESYEQYF.

V usage is TRBV6-4 and J usage is TRBJ1-1; D ambiguous. Germline V CDR1 and CDR2: MRHNA, SNTAGT. The CDR3 extends over 14 amino acids. The ends were cut back, 3 bases at V and 5 bases at J, with 13 bases in the middle. CDR3 loop: CASSDGSGGTEAFF. In DNA, the CDR3 is TGTGCCAGCAGTGATGGTTCTGGAGGAACTGAAGCTTTCTTT.

On this clone: The junction and the germline gene differ at one end; a read error may be behind it. For the CDR3, the DNA is TGTGCTAGCAGCCCCGGGACAGGGGGGTACGAGCAGTACTTC. Encoded protein: CASSPGTGGYEQYF. The V call is TRBV7-7, the J call TRBJ2-7, with TRBD1 identical over 11 bases. Per the germline V gene, CDR1 is SSHAT and CDR2 is FNYEAQ (reference sequence). This CDR3 comprises 14 residues.

This chain joins TRBV5-1 and TRBJ2-1, with D perhaps matching TRBD2 (6 bases). Between the trimmed V and J ends, which lost 0 bases and 6 bases, there was a span of 10 bases. This CDR3 region has 14 residues. Germline values: CDR1 SGHRS, CDR2 YFSETQ. CDR3 DNA: TGCGCCAGCAGCTTGGGTAGCGGAACCAATGAGCAGTTCTTC. Translation gives CASSLGSGTNEQFF.

The chain carries TRBV11-2 and TRBJ2-3, with D maybe TRBD2 (6 bases). V shed 5 bases and J shed 7 bases, with 19 bases lying between them. Germline CDR1 SGHAT, CDR2 FQNNGV. CDR3 length: 15 amino acids. CDR3: CASSTGTQIVNTQYF. DNA of the CDR3: TGTGCCAGCAGCACCGGGACTCAGATCGTTAATACGCAGTATTTT.

This sequence joins TRBV29-1 and TRBJ1-2; D is undetermined. The CDR3 contains 12 residues. Trimming removed 0 bases at V and 2 bases at J, with 4 bases between. The V gene's germline CDR1 is SQVTM and CDR2 ANQGSEA. Here the CDR3 DNA reads TGCAGCGTTGAAGACAGGAACTATGGCTACACCTTC. This sequence encodes CSVEDRNYGYTF.

This sequence joins TRBV5-1 and TRBJ2-5; the D gene is possibly TRBD2 (6 bases). The CDR3 sequence is 15 residues long. Germline assignment: CDR1 SGHRS and CDR2 YFSETQ. V was pared by 1 base and J by 2 bases, with 12 bases between. Here the CDR3 reads CASSLPAGGQETQYF. DNA for the CDR3: TGCGCCAGCAGCTTGCCAGCGGGCGGGCAAGAGACCCAGTACTTC.

This clone came up a few times. This chain links TRBV7-6 with TRBJ1-1, with 7 bases that match TRBD1. Germline V CDR1 and CDR2: SGHVS, FNYEAQ. CDR3 length: 16 residues. Trimming cost V 2 bases and J 2 bases; bases outside gene matches: 8. CDR3 region: CASSLRAGDSNTEAFF. CDR3 DNA sequence: TGTGCCAGCAGCTTAAGGGCTGGGGACAGTAACACTGAAGCTTTCTTT.

The chain links TRBV27 to TRBJ2-5; 10 bases fit TRBD1. The DNA end favors TRBJ2-7, so the J call may be wrong. From germline, CDR1 is MNHEY and CDR2 SMNVEV (reference sequence). CDR3 length: 17 amino acids. CDR3: CASSLGRRDRGPYEQYF. CDR3 DNA: TGTGCCAGCAGTTTAGGACGACGGGACAGGGGCCCCTACGAGCAGTACTTC.

The rearrangement uses TRBV6-6 and TRBJ2-7; 8 nucleotides line up with TRBD2. The germline V gene encodes CDR1 MNHNY and CDR2 SVGAGI (reference sequence). This CDR3 contains 13 residues. V lost 7 bases and J lost 5; bases outside the gene matches: 7. The CDR3 DNA sequence: TGTGCCAGCACCTTTAGCGGGAACGACGAGCAGTACTTC. Translated: CASTFSGNDEQYF.

For the CDR3, the DNA is TGCGCCAGCAGTGAGGTCACGGGAAGGGAGCAGTACTTC. This encodes CASSEVTGREQYF. The chain employs TRBV10-2 and TRBJ2-7; D may be TRBD2 (5 bases). Germline V gives CDR1 WSHSY, CDR2 SAAADI. The CDR3 runs to 13 residues. V was clipped by 2 bases and J by 7 bases, with 12 bases between them.

The chain uses TRBV5-4 and TRBJ2-3, with TRBD1 identical over 10 bases. The J segment lost 6 bases and the V segment lost 3 bases, leaving 16 bases of the junction unmatched. This CDR3 contains 18 residues. CDR1 and CDR2 from the germline V gene are SGHNT and YYREEE (reference sequence). CDR3: CASSSTLIRQGAADTQYF. The CDR3 coding sequence is TGTGCCAGCAGCTCCACCCTAATCCGACAGGGGGCGGCGGATACGCAGTATTTT.

The gene calls are TRBV28 and TRBJ1-2, with D possibly TRBD1 on 5 matching bases. The V gene lost 2 bases and the J gene lost 8 bases, with 9 bases spanning the gap. This CDR3 has 12 residues. Germline V gene data show CDR1 as MDHEN and CDR2 as SYDVKM. CDR3 sequence reads: CASSLQGWGYTF. The CDR3 nucleotides are TGTGCCAGCAGTTTACAGGGTTGGGGCTACACCTTC.

The rearrangement joins TRBV5-5 to TRBJ1-1; possibly TRBD1 for D (6 bases). The germline gives CDR1 SGHKS, CDR2 YYEKEE (reference sequence). CDR3 length: 14 residues. Trimming took 1 base from V and 1 from J, leaving 8 bases between them. The CDR3 sequence is CASSLQGWNTEAFF. The CDR3 bases are TGTGCCAGCAGCTTGCAGGGGTGGAACACTGAAGCTTTCTTT.

The chain recombines TRBV5-1 with TRBJ2-7; TRBD1 agrees at 7 bases. Unmatched junction bases numbered 14, after V lost 4 bases and J lost 1 base. The CDR3 length is 17 residues. Germline CDR1 reads SGHRS; CDR2 reads YFSETQ. CDR3 loop: CASSQNPLRDRSYEQYF. CDR3 DNA: TGCGCCAGCAGCCAAAACCCACTTCGGGACAGATCCTACGAGCAGTACTTC. Drawing the rest from reference TRBV5-1 and TRBJ2-7, the complete variable domain is KAGVTQTPRYLIKTRGQQVTLSCSPISGHRSVSWYQQTPGQGLQFLFEYFSETQRNKGNFPGRFSGRQFSNSRSEMNVSTLELGDSALYLCASSQNPLRDRSYEQYFGPGTRLTVT.

This clone showed up just a few times. The genes are TRBV28 and TRBJ2-1; TRBD1 might be the D (5 bases). The CDR3 spans 11 residues. Germline V gene lookup returns CDR1 MDHEN and CDR2 SYDVKM. Deletions cut 4 bases from V and 10 bases from J, with 8 bases between. The CDR3 DNA reads as TGTGCCAGCAGTTCAGGGTTGGAGCAGTTCTTC. Translating gives CASSSGLEQFF.

This chain connects TRBV5-1 to TRBJ2-1; 7 bases are shared with TRBD2. Germline-derived CDR1 and CDR2 are SGHRS and YFSETQ. The junction had 11 bases not matched to a gene; V was cut back by 1 base and J by 7 bases. The CDR3 is 16 residues long. The CDR3 spells CASSLTVAGVGNEQFF. The CDR3 nucleotides are TGCGCCAGCAGCTTGACGGTTGCGGGAGTAGGTAATGAGCAGTTCTTC.

V usage is TRBV9 and J usage is TRBJ2-2, with TRBD2 matching over 10 bases. CDR3 size: 15 residues. Germline V gene sequence: CDR1 SGDLS, CDR2 YYNGEE. V trimming: 0 bases; J trimming: 8 bases; junction bases outside the gene matches: 4. The chain's CDR3 is CASSVGAGGPGELFF. In nucleotides, the CDR3 is TGTGCCAGCAGCGTAGGAGCGGGAGGGCCTGGGGAGCTGTTTTTT.

The chain combines TRBV6-1 with TRBJ2-3; TRBD2 matches 14 bases. Per the germline V gene, CDR1 is MNHNS and CDR2 is SASEGT. The CDR3 spans 18 residues. V was clipped by 4 bases and J by 0 bases; unmatched bases: 6. The CDR3 here is CASSATRLAGGSTDTQYF. The CDR3 DNA sequence: TGTGCCAGCAGTGCGACCAGACTAGCGGGAGGGAGCACAGATACGCAGTATTTT.

This chain joins TRBV5-4 and TRBJ2-1, with D unclear. The germline V and J ends were trimmed by 2 bases and 2 bases, with 8 bases remaining between them. Germline-derived CDR1 and CDR2 are SGHNT and YYREEE (reference sequence). The CDR3 runs to 14 residues. Here the CDR3 DNA reads TGTGCCAGCAGCTTCAGAGGAACCTACAATGAGCAGTTCTTC. Translating gives CASSFRGTYNEQFF.

J is TRBJ2-1 and V is TRBV12-5, with D perhaps matching TRBD1 (6 bases). Trimming took 1 base from V and 5 from J, leaving 12 bases between them. Per germline, CDR1 LGHNT and CDR2 FRNRAP. The CDR3 loop spans 15 amino acids. This CDR3 is CASGLGQGSNNEQFF. CDR3 bases: TGTGCTAGTGGTTTGGGGCAGGGGTCCAACAATGAGCAGTTCTTC. The full variable domain, with the rest looked up from reference TRBV12-5 and TRBJ2-1, is DARVTQTPRHKVTEMGQEVTMRCQPILGHNTVFWYRQTMMQGLELLAYFRNRAPLDDSGMPKDRFSAEMPDATLATLKIQPSEPRDSAVYFCASGLGQGSNNEQFFGPGTRLTVL.

Only a few counts were recorded for this clone. The V gene is TRBV19, the J gene TRBJ2-2, with 7 nucleotides matching TRBD2. V was pared by 2 bases and J by 4 bases, with 4 bases of the junction left unmatched. This CDR3 comprises 15 residues. CDR1 is LNHDA and CDR2 is SQIVND in the germline V gene (reference sequence). The CDR3, as DNA: TGTGCCAGTAGTATAATGGGACTAACCACCGGGGAGCTGTTTTTT. It yields the protein CASSIMGLTTGELFF. The entire variable domain, with the rest obtained from reference TRBV19 and TRBJ2-2, is as follows: DGGITQSPKYLFRKEGQNVTLSCEQNLNHDAMYWYRQDPGQGLRLIYYSQIVNDFQKGDIAEGYSVSREKKESFPLTVTSAQKNPTAFYLCASSIMGLTTGELFFGEGSRLTVL.

The chain employs TRBV7-2 and TRBJ1-6, with 7 positions matching TRBD1. V was pared by 5 bases and J by 6 bases, with 10 bases of the junction left unmatched. This CDR3 is built from 16 residues. Germline CDR1 and CDR2: SGHTA and FQGNSA. The CDR3 nucleotides are TGTGCCAGCAGCCCAATCACCGGGACAGTTAATTCACCCCTCCACTTT. It specifies CASSPITGTVNSPLHF.

V and J are TRBV9 and TRBJ2-7; 11 bases fit TRBD1. Germline V CDR1 and CDR2: SGDLS, YYNGEE. The V segment lost 0 bases and the J segment 4 bases; nucleotides outside the gene matches: 3. CDR3 length: 15 amino acids. CDR3 region: CASSVDGTGGYEQYF. CDR3 DNA: TGTGCCAGCAGCGTAGACGGGACAGGGGGTTACGAGCAGTACTTC.